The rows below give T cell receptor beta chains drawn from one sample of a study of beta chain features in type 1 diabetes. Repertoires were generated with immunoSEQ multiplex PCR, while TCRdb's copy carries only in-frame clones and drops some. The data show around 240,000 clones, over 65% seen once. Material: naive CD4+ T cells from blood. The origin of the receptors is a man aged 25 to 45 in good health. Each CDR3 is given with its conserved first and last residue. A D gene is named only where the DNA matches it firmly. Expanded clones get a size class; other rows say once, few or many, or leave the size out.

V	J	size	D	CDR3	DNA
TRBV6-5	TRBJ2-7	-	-	CASSFTLDGGEQYF	TGTGCCAGCAGTTTCACCTTGGATGGCGGCGAGCAGTACTTC
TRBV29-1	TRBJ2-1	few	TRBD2	CSVSRGAYNEQFF	TGCAGCGTCTCACGGGGGGCCTACAATGAGCAGTTCTTC
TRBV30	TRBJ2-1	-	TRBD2	CACTSGSSYNEQFF	TGTGCCTGCACAAGCGGGAGCTCCTACAATGAGCAGTTCTTC
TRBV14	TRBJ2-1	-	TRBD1	CASSLWTGNEQFF	TGTGCCAGCAGCCTATGGACAGGCAATGAGCAGTTCTTC
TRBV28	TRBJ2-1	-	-	CASSSLGGSSYNEQFF	TGTGCCAGCAGTTCCCTTGGGGGGAGCTCCTACAATGAGCAGTTCTTC
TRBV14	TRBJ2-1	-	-	CASSLSGTDEQFF	TGTGCCAGCAGCCTCTCCGGGACGGATGAGCAGTTCTTC
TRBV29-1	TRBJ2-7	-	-	CSVGRGEHEQYF	TGCAGCGTTGGTAGAGGGGAACACGAGCAGTACTTC
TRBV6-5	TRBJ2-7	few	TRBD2	CASSSLGAGGSYEQYF	TGTGCCAGCAGTTCCCTCGGGGCGGGAGGGTCCTACGAGCAGTACTTC
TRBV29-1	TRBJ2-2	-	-	CSVGTGTNTGELFF	TGCAGCGTCGGAACCGGGACAAACACCGGGGAGCTGTTTTTT
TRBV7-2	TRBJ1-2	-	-	CASSLDSNYGYTF	TGTGCCAGCAGCTTAGACAGTAACTATGGCTACACCTTC
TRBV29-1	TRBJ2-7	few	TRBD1	CSVPRQGTSYEQYF	TGCAGCGTTCCGAGACAGGGGACATCCTACGAGCAGTACTTC
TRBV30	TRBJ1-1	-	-	CAWSDDLEGTEAFF	TGTGCCTGGAGTGATGACCTCGAAGGGACTGAAGCTTTCTTT
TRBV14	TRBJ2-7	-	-	CASSPLWATTYEQYF	TGTGCCAGCAGCCCTCTGTGGGCCACCACCTACGAGCAGTACTTC
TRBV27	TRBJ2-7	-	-	CASSARQVGEQYF	TGTGCCAGCAGTGCGAGACAGGTCGGGGAGCAGTACTTC
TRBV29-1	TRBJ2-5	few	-	CSVEESQETQYF	TGCAGCGTTGAAGAATCTCAAGAGACCCAGTACTTC
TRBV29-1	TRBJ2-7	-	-	CSATDRIIYEQYF	TGCAGCGCTACGGACAGAATCATCTACGAGCAGTACTTC
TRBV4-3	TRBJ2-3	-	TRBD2	CASSQALAGRDTQYF	TGCGCCAGCAGCCAAGCACTAGCGGGCCGAGATACGCAGTATTTT
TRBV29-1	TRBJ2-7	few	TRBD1	CSASNAGGYEQYF	TGCAGCGCTAGCAACGCAGGGGGCTACGAGCAGTACTTC
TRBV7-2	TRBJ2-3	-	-	CASSHGTDTQYF	TGTGCCAGCAGCCATGGCACAGATACGCAGTATTTT
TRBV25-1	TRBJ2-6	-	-	CASSSSGSPGANVLTF	TGTGCCAGCAGTTCGAGTGGAAGCCCTGGGGCCAACGTCCTGACTTTC
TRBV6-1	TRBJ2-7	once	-	CASSDPGLKDEQYF	TGTGCCAGCAGTGATCCGGGATTGAAGGACGAGCAGTACTTC
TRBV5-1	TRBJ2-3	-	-	CASSTGPPWSTDTQYF	TGCGCCAGCAGCACCGGACCCCCGTGGAGCACAGATACGCAGTATTTT
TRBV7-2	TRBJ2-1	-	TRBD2	CASSLSGNHYNEQFF	TGTGCCAGCAGCTTAAGCGGGAACCACTACAATGAGCAGTTCTTC
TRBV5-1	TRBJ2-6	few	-	CASSQSVIGANVLTF	TGCGCCAGCAGCCAGTCCGTTATTGGAGCCAACGTCCTGACTTTC
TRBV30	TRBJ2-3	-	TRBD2	CAWSRNRPPGGNF	TGTGCCTGGAGTCGTAACCGCCCCCCGGGGGGGAATTTT
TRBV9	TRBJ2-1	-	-	CASSVGAYSYNEQFF	TGTGCCAGCAGCGTAGGTGCGTACTCCTACAATGAGCAGTTCTTC
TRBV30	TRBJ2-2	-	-	CAWNGVLRTGELFF	TGTGCCTGGAATGGAGTCCTGCGGACCGGGGAGCTGTTTTTT
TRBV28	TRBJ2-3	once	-	CASSWPATGRADTQYF	TGTGCCAGCAGTTGGCCGGCTACCGGACGGGCAGATACGCAGTATTTT
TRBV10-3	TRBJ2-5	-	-	CAIGDEETQYF	TGTGCCATCGGGGACGAGGAGACCCAGTACTTC
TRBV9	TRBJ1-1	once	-	CASSVEGNRYTEAFF	TGTGCCAGCAGCGTAGAGGGTAATAGGTACACTGAAGCTTTCTTT
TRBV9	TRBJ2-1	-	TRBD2	CASSGVAGTSIYEQFF	TGTGCCAGCAGCGGGGTAGCGGGAACGAGTATCTATGAGCAGTTCTTC
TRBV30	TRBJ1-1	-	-	CAWKGNTEAFF	TGTGCCTGGAAAGGGAACACTGAAGCTTTCTTT
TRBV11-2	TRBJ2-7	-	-	CASSLLGRDEQYF	TGTGCCAGCAGCTTACTGGGGCGGGACGAGCAGTACTTC
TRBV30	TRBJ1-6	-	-	CAWSGGGSDSPLHF	TGTGCCTGGAGTGGAGGAGGGTCGGATTCACCCCTCCACTTT
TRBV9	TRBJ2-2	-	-	CASSVQTGGDTGELFF	TGTGCCAGCAGCGTACAGACAGGTGGAGACACCGGGGAGCTGTTTTTT
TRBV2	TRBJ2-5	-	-	CASIAGAQTETQYF	TGTGCCAGCATCGCAGGGGCACAGACGGAGACCCAGTACTTC
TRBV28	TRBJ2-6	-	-	CASSSVPGANVLTF	TGTGCCAGCAGTTCCGTACCAGGGGCCAACGTCCTGACTTTC
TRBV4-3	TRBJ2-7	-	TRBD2	CASSQGAGTYEQYF	TGCGCCAGCAGCCAAGGAGCGGGAACCTACGAGCAGTACTTC
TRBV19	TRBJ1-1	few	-	CASNPGVNTEAFF	TGTGCCAGTAACCCGGGGGTGAACACTGAAGCTTTCTTT
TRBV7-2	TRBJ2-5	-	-	CASSLSGETQYF	TGTGCCAGCAGCTTATCCGGAGAGACCCAGTACTTC
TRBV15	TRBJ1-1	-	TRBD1	CATSAPGQGTGEAFF	TGTGCCACCAGCGCCCCCGGACAGGGGACGGGTGAAGCTTTCTTT
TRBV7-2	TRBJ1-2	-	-	CASSRDGHGYTF	TGTGCCAGCAGCAGGGACGGCCACGGGTACACCTTC
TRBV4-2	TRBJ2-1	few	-	CASSQDLASSYNEQFF	TGTGCCAGCAGCCAAGATCTAGCATCCTCCTACAATGAGCAGTTCTTC
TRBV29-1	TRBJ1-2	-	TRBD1	CSVGDRADGYTF	TGCAGCGTAGGCGACAGGGCGGATGGCTACACCTTC
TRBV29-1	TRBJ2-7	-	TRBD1	CSVPGQGAYEQYF	TGCAGCGTTCCCGGACAGGGGGCGTACGAGCAGTACTTC
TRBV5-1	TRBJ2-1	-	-	CASSLGGTADNEQFF	TGCGCCAGCAGCTTGGGAGGGACGGCGGACAATGAGCAGTTCTTC
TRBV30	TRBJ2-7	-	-	CAWSTGASYEQYF	TGTGCCTGGAGCACCGGGGCAAGCTACGAGCAGTACTTC
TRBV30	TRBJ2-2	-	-	CAWSENTGELFF	TGTGCCTGGAGTGAGAACACCGGGGAGCTGTTTTTT
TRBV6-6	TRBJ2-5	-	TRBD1	CASRGTGQETQYF	TGTGCCAGCAGGGGGACAGGACAAGAGACCCAGTACTTC
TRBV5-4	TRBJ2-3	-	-	CASSLGPGRVQSDTQYF	TGTGCCAGCAGCTTGGGTCCCGGTAGGGTACAATCAGATACGCAGTATTTT
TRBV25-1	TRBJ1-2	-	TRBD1	CASSDSTGGQFNYGYTF	TGTGCCAGCAGTGATTCTACAGGGGGCCAGTTTAACTATGGCTACACCTTC
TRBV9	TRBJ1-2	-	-	CASSGGVPYGYTF	TGTGCCAGCAGCGGCGGGGTCCCCTATGGCTACACCTTC